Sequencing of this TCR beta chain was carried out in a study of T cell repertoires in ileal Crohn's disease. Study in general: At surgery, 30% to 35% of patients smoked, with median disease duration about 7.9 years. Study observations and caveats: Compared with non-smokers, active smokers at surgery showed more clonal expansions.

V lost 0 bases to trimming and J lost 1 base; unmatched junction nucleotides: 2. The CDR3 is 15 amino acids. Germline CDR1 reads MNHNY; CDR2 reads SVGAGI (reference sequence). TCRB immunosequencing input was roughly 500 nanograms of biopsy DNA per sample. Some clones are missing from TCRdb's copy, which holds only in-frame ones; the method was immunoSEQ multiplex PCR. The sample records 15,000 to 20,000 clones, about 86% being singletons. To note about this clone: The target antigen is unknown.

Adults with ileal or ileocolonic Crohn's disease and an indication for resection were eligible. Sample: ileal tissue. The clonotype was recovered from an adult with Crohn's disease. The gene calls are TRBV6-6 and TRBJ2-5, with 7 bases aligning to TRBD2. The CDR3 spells CASSYSRGIQETQYF. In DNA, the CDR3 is TGTGCCAGCAGTTACTCGCGGGGGATCCAAGAGACCCAGTACTTC.